One sample yielded the 29 T cell receptor beta chains listed below, sequenced in a study of blood T cell repertoires in COVID-19. Clones were sequenced by immunoSEQ multiplex PCR, and TCRdb holds only the in-frame ones, with some missing. The sample records 130,000 or so clones, 75% to 90% being singletons. Material: peripheral blood. These TCRs come from a woman in her forties or fifties who had recovered from COVID-19.

The V call is TRBV2, the J call TRBJ2-5; D unclear. Per germline, CDR1 SNHLY and CDR2 FYNNEI. V lost 3 bases to trimming and J lost 9 bases, with 20 bases between them. CDR3 size: 15 residues. The CDR3 spells CASSEVVTGRRPQYF. CDR3 DNA: TGTGCCAGCAGTGAGGTCGTCACGGGTAGGAGACCCCAGTACTTC.

This rearrangement joins TRBV7-9 to TRBJ2-2; the match to TRBD1 covers 7 bases. Germline V CDR1 and CDR2: SEHNR, FQNEAQ (reference sequence). V was pared by 8 bases and J by 2 bases, with 2 bases of the junction left unmatched. This CDR3 contains 13 residues. CDR3 loop: CASWDSNTGELFF. In DNA, the CDR3 is TGTGCCAGCTGGGACAGTAACACCGGGGAGCTGTTTTTT.

This chain uses TRBV5-4 with TRBJ1-5; 8 positions match TRBD1. CDR1 and CDR2 (germline): SGHNT, YYREEE (reference sequence). V lost 0 bases to trimming and J lost 14 bases; unmatched junction nucleotides: 4. This CDR3 contains 12 residues. The CDR3 nucleotides read TGTGCCAGCAGCTTGGACAGGGGGTCTAAGCATTTT. Its translation is CASSLDRGSKHF.

The V and J genes are TRBV7-9 and TRBJ2-2, with 9 bases lining up with TRBD2. The J segment lost 6 bases and the V segment lost 3 bases, leaving 5 bases of the junction unmatched. CDR1 is SEHNR, CDR2 FQNEAQ, per germline (reference sequence). The CDR3 consists of 15 residues. In DNA form, the CDR3 reads TGTGCCAGCAGCTTCGGTAGCGGGGGTGCCGGGGAGCTGTTTTTT. Its protein is CASSFGSGGAGELFF.

The chain is built from TRBV18 and TRBJ1-1; TRBD1 might be the D (6 bases). CDR1 is KGHSH, CDR2 LQKENI, per germline. The ends were cut back, 5 bases at V and 1 base at J, with 11 bases in the middle. The CDR3 runs 14 residues. In DNA form, the CDR3 reads TGTGCCAGCTCATTTGGGGGCCCGAACACTGAAGCTTTCTTT. This translates into CASSFGGPNTEAFF.

This clone was observed a single time. This chain links TRBV5-1 with TRBJ2-3, with 11 bases matching TRBD1. After removal of 4 bases from V and 4 bases from J, the junction contained 5 bases not matched to a gene. This CDR3 comprises 15 residues. CDR1 SGHRS and CDR2 YFSETQ come from the germline V gene. The chain's CDR3 is CASSHQGQGADTQYF. CDR3 coding DNA: TGCGCCAGCAGCCACCAGGGACAGGGGGCAGATACGCAGTATTTT. Full variable domain (remainder filled in from reference TRBV5-1 and TRBJ2-3): KAGVTQTPRYLIKTRGQQVTLSCSPISGHRSVSWYQQTPGQGLQFLFEYFSETQRNKGNFPGRFSGRQFSNSRSEMNVSTLELGDSALYLCASSHQGQGADTQYFGPGTRLTVL.

The V gene is TRBV10-3, the J gene TRBJ2-1; 9 bases agree with TRBD2. V lost 6 bases and J lost 7; bases outside the gene matches: 16. Germline CDR1 reads ENHRY; CDR2 reads SYGVKD. This CDR3 comprises 17 residues. The CDR3 spells CAIRTPLSSGRWNEQFF. CDR3 sequence (DNA): TGTGCCATCAGGACCCCCCTGAGTAGCGGGAGATGGAATGAGCAGTTCTTC.

V usage is TRBV7-7 and J usage is TRBJ2-5, with TRBD2 matching over 7 bases. The length of the CDR3 is 15 residues. CDR1 SSHAT and CDR2 FNYEAQ come from the germline V gene (reference sequence). With 1 base clipped from V and 1 base from J, the junction kept 3 bases outside the gene matches. The CDR3 region is CASSLEAGFQETQYF. The CDR3 nucleotides are TGTGCCAGCAGCTTAGAAGCGGGGTTCCAAGAGACCCAGTACTTC.

V usage is TRBV4-1 and J usage is TRBJ2-5; TRBD2 agrees at 9 bases. V gave up 4 bases and J gave up 4 bases; unmatched junction bases: 10. Germline assignment: CDR1 MGHRA and CDR2 YSYEKL. The CDR3 runs to 16 residues. This chain's CDR3 is CASSPLRGGIGETQYF. The CDR3, as DNA: TGCGCCAGCAGCCCCCTGCGGGGGGGTATTGGAGAGACCCAGTACTTC.

V usage is TRBV19 and J usage is TRBJ1-2; D is ambiguous. Trimming took 6 bases from V and 3 from J, leaving 14 bases between them. Germline CDR1 reads LNHDA; CDR2 reads SQIVND (reference sequence). The CDR3 length is 14 residues. DNA for the CDR3: TGTGCCAGTAGCGAGGCGGCCGGGGACTATGGCTACACCTTC. Its translation: CASSEAAGDYGYTF.

This chain joins TRBV3-1 (or the pseudogene TRBV3-2) and TRBJ2-7; 10 nucleotides align to TRBD2. The V gene's germline CDR1 is LGHDT and CDR2 YNNKEL (reference sequence). V gave up 4 bases and J gave up 0 bases; unmatched junction bases: 9. This CDR3 comprises 17 residues. In DNA, the CDR3 is TGTGCCAGCAGCCCCTTGGGACGACTAGCGGGCTCCTACGAGCAGTACTTC. Its protein is CASSPLGRLAGSYEQYF.

The V and J genes are TRBV4-3 and TRBJ1-3; 7 bases match TRBD1. V was pared by 4 bases and J by 0 bases, with 0 bases of the junction left unmatched. The germline V gene encodes CDR1 LGHNA and CDR2 YSLEER. CDR3 size: 14 residues. CDR3 DNA sequence: TGCGCCAGCAGCCCAGGGGGCTCTGGAAACACCATATATTTT. Translating it yields CASSPGGSGNTIYF.

V and J are TRBV6-6 and TRBJ1-1; D is unresolved. The CDR3 runs to 10 residues. From germline, CDR1 is MNHNY and CDR2 SVGAGI (reference sequence). With 10 bases removed from V and 4 bases from J, the gap between germline ends came to 7 bases. The CDR3: CATSGTEAFF. CDR3 bases: TGTGCCACCTCGGGCACTGAAGCTTTCTTT.

This chain joins TRBV11-2 and TRBJ2-3; D perhaps matches TRBD1 (6 bases). The CDR3 length is 17 residues. V was pared by 5 bases and J by 2 bases, with 20 bases between. CDR1 is SGHAT and CDR2 is FQNNGV in the germline V gene. The CDR3 region is CASSNMRGNHYTDTQYF. CDR3 nucleotide sequence: TGTGCCAGCAGCAACATGAGGGGGAACCACTACACAGATACGCAGTATTTT.

This chain uses TRBV27 with TRBJ1-1; 7 nucleotides line up with TRBD1. J was trimmed by 1 base and V by 5 bases; bases with no gene match: 19. The CDR3 is made up of 19 amino acids. The germline V gene encodes CDR1 MNHEY and CDR2 SMNVEV (reference sequence). The CDR3 reads CASSRPTNPRDSRNTEAFF. The CDR3 region has the DNA TGTGCCAGCAGTCGACCGACTAACCCAAGGGACAGTCGGAACACTGAAGCTTTCTTT.

The chain links TRBV7-2 to TRBJ2-2; a weak D match, TRBD2 (6 bases). Germline V gene sequence: CDR1 SGHTA, CDR2 FQGNSA. Trimming removed 11 bases from V and 1 base from J, with 14 bases in between. The CDR3 loop spans 14 amino acids. CDR3: CASNGGLNTGELFF. CDR3 nucleotides: TGTGCCTCCAATGGGGGGTTGAACACCGGGGAGCTGTTTTTT.

The J gene is TRBJ2-7, the V gene TRBV7-2, with unresolved D. Deletions cut 0 bases from V and 0 bases from J, with 6 bases between. Per the germline V gene, CDR1 is SGHTA and CDR2 is FQGNSA. This CDR3 has 14 residues. The CDR3 is CASSLAVSSYEQYF. Here the CDR3 DNA reads TGTGCCAGCAGCTTAGCGGTGAGCTCCTACGAGCAGTACTTC.

This rearrangement joins TRBV30 to TRBJ2-3, with 10 bases identical to TRBD1. The CDR3 is 15 residues long. J lost 2 bases, V lost 4 bases, and 6 bases had no gene match. CDR1 is GTSNPN, CDR2 SVGIG, per germline (reference sequence). The DNA of the CDR3 is TGTGCCTGGACATGGGACAGGGGTTACACAGATACGCAGTATTTT. Residues: CAWTWDRGYTDTQYF. Based on the CDR3 plus reference TRBV30 and TRBJ2-3, the full variable domain is SQTIHQWPATLVQPVGSPLSLECTVEGTSNPNLYWYRQAAGRGLQLLFYSVGIGQISSEVPQNLSASRPQDRQFILSSKKLLLSDSGFYLCAWTWDRGYTDTQYFGPGTRLTVL.

There are many counts of this clone. CDR3 sequence (DNA): TGTGCCAGCAGACCCGACAGGGGCACCCAACAAGAGACCCAGTACTTC. Amino acids: CASRPDRGTQQETQYF. The V gene is TRBV2, the J gene TRBJ2-5; 8 bases are shared with TRBD1. Germline-derived CDR1 and CDR2 are SNHLY and FYNNEI. Trimming removed 6 bases from V and 2 bases from J; junction bases left unmatched: 11. There are 16 residues in the CDR3. The variable domain in full, completed from reference TRBV2 and TRBJ2-5, reads EPEVTQTPSHQVTQMGQEVILRCVPISNHLYFYWYRQILGQKVEFLVSFYNNEISEKSEIFDDQFSVERPDGSNFTLKIRSTKLEDSAMYFCASRPDRGTQQETQYFGPGTRLLVL.

This clone was recorded once. This rearrangement joins TRBV4-1 to TRBJ2-3; 9 positions agree with TRBD2. The trim removed 0 bases at V and 0 bases at J, leaving 10 bases unmatched. The CDR3 has 19 residues. Germline CDR1 MGHRA, CDR2 YSYEKL. This CDR3 is CASSQEKRGVPSSTDTQYF. The CDR3 nucleotides read TGCGCCAGCAGCCAAGAAAAGCGGGGGGTACCCTCTAGCACAGATACGCAGTATTTT.

The chain combines TRBV29-1 with TRBJ1-1, with D perhaps matching TRBD1 (6 bases). The V gene lost 6 bases and the J gene lost 3 bases, with 14 bases spanning the gap. Germline loops: CDR1 SQVTM, CDR2 ANQGSEA. CDR3 size: 13 residues. The CDR3 here is CSVMTGQDTEAFF. The CDR3 nucleotides read TGCAGCGTGATGACAGGACAAGACACTGAAGCTTTCTTT.

The chain links TRBV6-5 to TRBJ2-7, with TRBD1 identical over 8 bases. V shed 6 bases, J shed 2 bases, and the junction held 9 bases outside the gene matches. Germline V gene lookup returns CDR1 MNHEY and CDR2 SVGAGI. The CDR3 loop spans 15 amino acids. CDR3 nucleotides: TGTGCCAGCAGCAAGACAGGGGATGGGACCTACGAGCAGTACTTC. Encoded protein: CASSKTGDGTYEQYF.

The gene calls are TRBV6-5 and TRBJ2-2, with D perhaps TRBD1 (5 bases). In germline, CDR1 is MNHEY, CDR2 SVGAGI. The CDR3 has 14 amino acids. The V end was cut by 7 bases, the J end by 3 bases, with 12 bases between. CDR3 bases: TGTGCCAGCAACTTCGACAGATACACCGGGGAGCTGTTTTTT. Amino acids: CASNFDRYTGELFF.

This chain connects TRBV7-2 to TRBJ1-1; D may be TRBD1 (5 bases). V shed 5 bases and J shed 1 base, with 11 bases lying between them. CDR1 is SGHTA, CDR2 FQGNSA, per germline. The CDR3 is 14 amino acids. Here the CDR3 reads CASSPLGGNTEAFF. The DNA of the CDR3 is TGTGCCAGCAGCCCCTTGGGGGGGAACACTGAAGCTTTCTTT.

The chain carries TRBV4-1 and TRBJ2-3; TRBD1 aligns across 8 bases. This CDR3 is 17 amino acids long. Germline trimming cut 1 base from V and 3 bases from J; bases unmatched to any gene: 9. Germline CDR1 and CDR2: MGHRA and YSYEKL. The CDR3 sequence: CASSQVGQGKFTDTQYF. The CDR3 nucleotides are TGCGCCAGCAGCCAAGTCGGACAGGGAAAATTTACAGATACGCAGTATTTT.

V usage is TRBV6-5 and J usage is TRBJ2-5, with TRBD1 matching over 8 bases. Per the germline V gene, CDR1 is MNHEY and CDR2 is SVGAGI. With 0 bases clipped from V and 4 bases from J, the junction kept 7 bases outside the gene matches. There are 16 residues in the CDR3. In DNA, the CDR3 is TGTGCCAGCAGTTACTCGCAGGGGGCATGGAGAGAGACCCAGTACTTC. Protein sequence: CASSYSQGAWRETQYF.

The chain joins TRBV10-1 to TRBJ2-7; 7 bases align to TRBD2. CDR1 is WNHNN and CDR2 is SYGVQD in the germline V gene (reference sequence). The ends lost 3 bases at V and 2 bases at J; junction bases unmatched: 4. The CDR3 is 14 residues long. CDR3 protein: CASSEAGRTYEQYF. In DNA form, the CDR3 reads TGCGCCAGCAGTGAAGCGGGGCGGACCTACGAGCAGTACTTC.

This chain links TRBV4-1 with TRBJ1-3; 10 positions agree with TRBD1. CDR1 and CDR2 from the germline V gene are MGHRA and YSYEKL. The CDR3 extends over 15 amino acids. V lost 6 bases to trimming and J lost 4 bases; unmatched junction nucleotides: 6. The CDR3 DNA sequence: TGCGCCAGCAGGGCCGGGACAGGGGAGGGAAACACCATATATTTT. Protein sequence: CASRAGTGEGNTIYF.

The genes are TRBV6-5 and TRBJ2-1, with 14 positions matching TRBD2. V dropped 1 base and J dropped 10; count of bases not matched to a gene: 3. This CDR3 is 15 amino acids long. The germline CDR1 and CDR2 sequences are MNHEY and SVGAGI. The CDR3 nucleotides are TGTGCCAGCAGTTACTTCGGACTAGCGGGGGGCGAGCAGTTCTTC. Residues: CASSYFGLAGGEQFF.